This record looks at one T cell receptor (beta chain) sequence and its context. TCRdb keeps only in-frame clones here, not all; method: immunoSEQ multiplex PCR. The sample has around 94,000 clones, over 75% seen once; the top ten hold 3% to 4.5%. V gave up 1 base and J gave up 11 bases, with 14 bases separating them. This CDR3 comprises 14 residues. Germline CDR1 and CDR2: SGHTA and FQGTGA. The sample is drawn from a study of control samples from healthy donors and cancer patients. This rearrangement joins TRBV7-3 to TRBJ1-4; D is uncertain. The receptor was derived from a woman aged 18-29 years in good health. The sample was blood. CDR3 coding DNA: TGTGCCAGCAGCTTAAGAGACACCGGAGATAAACTGTTTTTT. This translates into CASSLRDTGDKLFF.